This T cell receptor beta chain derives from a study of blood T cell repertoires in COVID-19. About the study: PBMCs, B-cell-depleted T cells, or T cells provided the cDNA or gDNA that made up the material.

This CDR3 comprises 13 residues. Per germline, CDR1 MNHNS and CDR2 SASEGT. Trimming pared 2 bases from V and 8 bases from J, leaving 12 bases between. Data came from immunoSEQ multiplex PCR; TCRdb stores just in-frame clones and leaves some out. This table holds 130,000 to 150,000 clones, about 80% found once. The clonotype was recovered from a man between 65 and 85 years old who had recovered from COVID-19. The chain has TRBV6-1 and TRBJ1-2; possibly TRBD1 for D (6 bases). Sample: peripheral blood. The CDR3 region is CASSETGGLGYTF. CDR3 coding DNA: TGTGCCAGCAGTGAAACGGGGGGCCTGGGCTACACCTTC.